Listed below are T cell receptor beta chains from one sample, sequenced in a study of OX40 agonist ivuxolimab in advanced cancers. The method was immunoSEQ multiplex PCR; TCRdb's version includes in-frame clones alone and lacks a portion of them. Of approximately 79,000 clones in the sample, around 93% were seen once. Sequenced here: CD4+ or CD8+ T cells sorted from blood, sampled in a trial of the OX40 agonist ivuxolimab. The source of these receptors is an adult with an advanced solid tumor such as melanoma, head and neck, liver or kidney cancer. CDR3s include the opening cysteine and the closing phenylalanine or tryptophan. Each record gives: V gene, D gene, J gene, clone size, CDR3 protein, CDR3 DNA. D genes are given only for firm matches. Size is stated for part of the rows, as once, few or many counts, or as a class when the clone is expanded.

TRBV30,NA,TRBJ2-1,NA,CARDERLAYNEQFF,TGTGCCCGGGACGAGAGGCTTGCGTACAATGAGCAGTTCTTC
TRBV6-5,NA,TRBJ1-2,NA,CASTHSAAAYGYTF,TGTGCCAGCACCCACTCGGCGGCGGCCTATGGCTACACCTTC
TRBV5-1,NA,TRBJ2-7,NA,CASSPGLSLGEQYF,TGCGCCAGCAGCCCGGGGCTGTCCCTAGGGGAGCAGTACTTC
TRBV5-6,TRBD1,TRBJ2-3,NA,CASSLVGTGRFYTQYF,TGTGCCAGCAGCTTGGTTGGGACAGGGCGGTTTTATACGCAGTATTTT
TRBV13,NA,TRBJ2-7,NA,CASTKAGFYEQYF,TGTGCCAGCACCAAGGCGGGGTTCTACGAGCAGTACTTC
TRBV14,NA,TRBJ2-1,NA,CASSQYIGGRNEQFF,TGTGCCAGCAGCCAATATATAGGGGGTCGGAATGAGCAGTTCTTC
TRBV7-9,NA,TRBJ1-2,NA,CASSLGTAVDRGYTF,TGTGCCAGCAGCTTGGGGACTGCCGTAGATCGAGGCTACACCTTC
TRBV7-9,NA,TRBJ2-2,NA,CASSLGPGTGELFF,TGTGCCAGCAGCTTAGGTCCGGGGACCGGGGAGCTGTTTTTT
TRBV19,TRBD2,TRBJ2-1,once,CASSAGTSGSNEQFF,TGTGCCAGTAGTGCCGGGACTAGCGGATCCAATGAGCAGTTCTTC
TRBV6-1,NA,TRBJ2-2,NA,CASSARQNTGELFF,TGTGCCAGCAGTGCGCGACAGAACACCGGGGAGCTGTTTTTT
TRBV6-5,TRBD1,TRBJ2-7,once,CASSYGTGAYEQYF,TGTGCCAGCAGTTACGGGACAGGGGCCTACGAGCAGTACTTC
TRBV5-1,NA,TRBJ2-7,NA,CASSQPGYEQYF,TGCGCCAGCAGCCAACCAGGGTACGAGCAGTACTTC
TRBV28,NA,TRBJ2-1,NA,CASSLSGEQFF,TGTGCCAGCAGTTTAAGTGGTGAGCAGTTCTTC
TRBV6-5,NA,TRBJ1-1,NA,CASRGVILNTEAFF,TGTGCCAGCAGGGGTGTCATTCTCAACACTGAAGCTTTCTTT
TRBV27,NA,TRBJ2-2,NA,CASSLFAGELFF,TGTGCCAGCAGTTTGTTTGCCGGGGAGCTGTTTTTT
TRBV27,NA,TRBJ2-7,NA,CASREGGLHSYEQYF,TGTGCCAGCAGGGAAGGGGGGCTCCACTCCTACGAGCAGTACTTC
TRBV5-1,NA,TRBJ2-3,NA,CASSLVWEDTDTQYF,TGCGCCAGCAGCTTGGTTTGGGAGGACACAGATACGCAGTATTTT
TRBV27,NA,TRBJ2-1,NA,CASSFMGFDSYNEQFF,TGTGCCAGCAGTTTCATGGGGTTTGATTCCTACAATGAGCAGTTCTTC
TRBV19,NA,TRBJ1-2,NA,CASSWSGVYGYTF,TGTGCCAGTAGTTGGTCCGGGGTCTATGGCTACACCTTC
TRBV7-8,NA,TRBJ2-1,NA,CASSLPIPTGHYNEQFF,TGTGCCAGCAGCCTTCCAATTCCGACGGGACACTACAATGAGCAGTTCTTC
TRBV7-2,NA,TRBJ1-5,NA,CASSLEVTLNQPQHF,TGTGCCAGCAGCTTAGAAGTAACCCTCAATCAGCCCCAGCATTTT
TRBV14,TRBD2,TRBJ2-1,NA,CASSQGNGEGHYNEQFF,TGTGCCAGCAGCCAAGGGAATGGGGAGGGGCACTACAATGAGCAGTTCTTC
TRBV11-2,NA,TRBJ2-7,NA,CASSLTYEQYF,TGTGCCAGCAGCCTAACCTACGAGCAGTACTTC
TRBV7-6,TRBD2,TRBJ2-1,once,CASSLEASGYNEQFF,TGTGCCAGCAGCCTTGAGGCTAGCGGGTACAATGAGCAGTTCTTC
TRBV10-3,TRBD1,TRBJ2-1,NA,CAISGQADEQFF,TGTGCCATCTCTGGACAGGCTGATGAGCAGTTCTTC
TRBV29-1,TRBD1,TRBJ1-2,NA,CSVEGQGANGYTF,TGCAGCGTTGAGGGACAGGGGGCCAATGGCTACACCTTC
TRBV7-2,NA,TRBJ1-4,NA,CASSLGGTNEKLFF,TGTGCCAGCAGCTTAGGAGGTACTAATGAAAAACTGTTTTTT
TRBV2,TRBD2,TRBJ2-1,NA,CASLTSGGYNEQFF,TGTGCCAGCCTTACTAGCGGGGGCTACAATGAGCAGTTCTTC
TRBV7-9,NA,TRBJ2-3,few,CASSPTGQVSTDTQYF,TGTGCCAGCAGCCCAACCGGGCAGGTTAGCACAGATACGCAGTATTTT
TRBV9,NA,TRBJ1-1,NA,CASGQGLTEAFF,TGTGCCAGCGGGCAGGGACTCACTGAAGCTTTCTTT
TRBV19,NA,TRBJ2-7,once,CASSPRDGGSYEQYF,TGTGCCAGTAGTCCCCGGGACGGAGGCTCCTACGAGCAGTACTTC
TRBV5-1,NA,TRBJ1-1,NA,CASSHRGQILNTEAFF,TGCGCCAGCAGCCACCGCGGACAGATTTTGAACACTGAAGCTTTCTTT
TRBV6-1,TRBD2,TRBJ2-3,NA,CASSDGTSGTDTQYF,TGTGCCAGCAGTGACGGGACTAGCGGCACAGATACGCAGTATTTT
TRBV6-5,NA,TRBJ2-1,NA,CASSYGTAVEQFF,TGTGCCAGCAGTTACGGGACCGCAGTTGAGCAGTTCTTC
TRBV7-8,TRBD2,TRBJ2-1,NA,CASSLGLAGAIILYNEQFF,TGTGCCAGCAGCCTCGGACTAGCGGGGGCCATCATACTATACAATGAGCAGTTCTTC
TRBV4-1,TRBD1,TRBJ1-1,NA,CASSQGQGTNTEAFF,TGCGCCAGCAGCCAAGGACAGGGAACTAACACTGAAGCTTTCTTT
TRBV5-1,NA,TRBJ2-1,NA,CASSLYVGYNEQFF,TGCGCCAGCAGCTTGTATGTGGGCTACAATGAGCAGTTCTTC
TRBV27,NA,TRBJ1-5,NA,CASRSHGRSEPQHF,TGTGCCAGCAGGTCCCACGGAAGGAGCGAGCCCCAGCATTTT
TRBV6-5,NA,TRBJ1-4,NA,CASSWGGGTAYEKLFF,TGTGCCAGCAGTTGGGGAGGCGGGACGGCTTATGAAAAACTGTTTTTT
TRBV5-4,NA,TRBJ2-3,NA,CASSSLPARTDTQYF,TGTGCCAGCAGCAGCCTCCCGGCCCGCACAGATACGCAGTATTTT
TRBV30,TRBD1,TRBJ1-1,NA,CAWSTGVGNTEAFF,TGTGCCTGGAGTACAGGGGTGGGAAACACTGAAGCTTTCTTT
TRBV6-5,NA,TRBJ2-2,NA,CASSYPLRGEPGELFF,TGTGCCAGCAGTTACCCATTGAGGGGTGAGCCCGGGGAGCTGTTTTTT
TRBV7-6,NA,TRBJ2-2,NA,CASSDTGELFF,TGTGCCAGCAGCGACACCGGGGAGCTGTTTTTT
TRBV7-9,NA,TRBJ2-7,NA,CASSPRVSDYEQYF,TGTGCCAGCAGCCCTAGGGTGTCCGATTACGAGCAGTACTTC
TRBV6-5,NA,TRBJ1-4,NA,CASSSQGFNEKLFF,TGTGCCAGCAGTTCCCAGGGGTTTAATGAAAAACTGTTTTTT
TRBV7-2,TRBD2,TRBJ2-3,NA,CASSPELAGFTDTQYF,TGTGCCAGCAGCCCGGAGCTAGCGGGTTTCACAGATACGCAGTATTTT
TRBV5-6,NA,TRBJ2-7,NA,CASSLGTAVERF,TGTGCCAGCAGCTTGGGGACGGCCGTGGAACGCTTC
TRBV6-1,TRBD1,TRBJ2-1,once,CASSLTGDAVNEQFF,TGTGCCAGCAGTCTGACAGGGGATGCAGTAAATGAGCAGTTCTTC
TRBV27,NA,TRBJ1-2,once,CASSLGLREPHDGYTF,TGTGCCAGCAGTTTGGGTCTCAGGGAACCCCATGACGGCTACACCTTC
TRBV6-1,TRBD1,TRBJ1-1,NA,CASSVRTLRLTGMDTEAFF,TGTGCCAGCAGTGTTAGGACCTTGCGGCTGACAGGGATGGACACTGAAGCTTTCTTT
TRBV28,NA,TRBJ1-6,NA,CASSFQSSYNSPLHF,TGTGCCAGCAGCTTTCAGAGCTCCTATAATTCACCCCTCCACTTT
TRBV7-9,TRBD1,TRBJ2-2,NA,CASSWRQGDGSNTGELFF,TGTGCCAGCAGCTGGAGACAGGGAGACGGATCGAACACCGGGGAGCTGTTTTTT
TRBV6-6,NA,TRBJ2-1,NA,CASSARESSYNEQFF,TGTGCCAGCAGTGCGAGGGAAAGCTCCTACAATGAGCAGTTCTTC
TRBV6-1,TRBD1,TRBJ2-1,NA,CASSPGTGAGNEQFF,TGTGCCAGCAGTCCTGGGACAGGGGCGGGCAATGAGCAGTTCTTC
TRBV18,NA,TRBJ2-7,NA,CASSPDPYEQYF,TGTGCCAGCTCACCAGACCCCTACGAGCAGTACTTC
TRBV7-6,NA,TRBJ1-2,once,CASSLAPKQGDYGYTF,TGTGCCAGCAGCTTAGCCCCTAAGCAGGGTGACTATGGCTACACCTTC
TRBV9,NA,TRBJ2-7,NA,CASAGLTREQYF,TGTGCCAGCGCTGGTCTAACGCGGGAGCAGTACTTC
TRBV21-1,NA,TRBJ1-6,NA,CASSKGGRGSWSPLHF,TGTGCCAGCAGCAAAGGAGGTCGGGGAAGCTGGTCACCCCTCCACTTT
TRBV7-9,NA,TRBJ1-1,NA,CASSLLRGGLNTEAFF,TGTGCCAGCAGCTTATTAAGGGGAGGGCTGAACACTGAAGCTTTCTTT
TRBV5-4,NA,TRBJ1-1,NA,CASSLQDTEAFF,TGTGCCAGCAGCTTGCAGGACACTGAAGCTTTCTTT